The 27 T cell receptor beta chains below were found in one sample sequenced in a study of blood T cell repertoires in COVID-19. The method was immunoSEQ multiplex PCR; TCRdb's version includes in-frame clones alone and lacks a portion of them. The repertoire consists of over 250,000 clones, with about 88% occurring once and the leading ten covering around 2%. Material for sequencing was PBMCs or T cells enriched from blood (not recorded which). These receptors originate from a woman in her fifties or sixties in a cohort exposed to, infected with or recovered from COVID-19 (not recorded which).

The chain uses TRBV11-2 and TRBJ2-5; D unresolved. The CDR3 has 15 residues. Deletions cut 4 bases from V and 5 bases from J, with 17 bases between. Germline V gene sequence: CDR1 SGHAT, CDR2 FQNNGV. CDR3 coding DNA: TGTGCCAGCAGCTCTTCGGCCGTTCTCGGGGAGACCCAGTACTTC. As protein: CASSSSAVLGETQYF.

The rearrangement links TRBV5-6 to TRBJ2-7; 9 positions match TRBD1. Germline V gene lookup returns CDR1 SGHDT and CDR2 YYEEEE. The CDR3 loop spans 17 amino acids. The trim removed 4 bases at V and 1 base at J, leaving 12 bases unmatched. Here the CDR3 DNA reads TGTGCCAGCAGCACGGGGACAGGGCTGCTTAGATCCTACGAGCAGTACTTC. It encodes CASSTGTGLLRSYEQYF. The whole variable domain, remainder taken from reference TRBV5-6 and TRBJ2-7, is DAGVTQSPTHLIKTRGQQVTLRCSPKSGHDTVSWYQQALGQGPQFIFQYYEEEERQRGNFPDRFSGHQFPNYSSELNVNALLLGDSALYLCASSTGTGLLRSYEQYFGPGTRLTVT.

J is TRBJ2-3 and V is TRBV6-6; the match to TRBD2 covers 12 bases. V dropped 5 bases and J dropped 4; count of bases not matched to a gene: 7. The CDR3 contains 16 residues. Germline CDR1 and CDR2: MNHNY and SVGAGI (reference sequence). In DNA form, the CDR3 reads TGTGCCAGCAGTCAAAAGACTAGCGGGAGCGCAGATACGCAGTATTTT. Residues: CASSQKTSGSADTQYF.

The V and J genes are TRBV5-8 and TRBJ2-7; TRBD1 matches 8 bases. Germline V CDR1 and CDR2: SGHTS, YDEGEE. This CDR3 contains 15 residues. V trimming: 4 bases; J trimming: 0 bases; junction bases outside the gene matches: 6. The CDR3 nucleotides read TGTGCCAGCAGCACCGCCGGGACAGGCTCCTACGAGCAGTACTTC. Its translation is CASSTAGTGSYEQYF.

The genes are TRBV5-1 and TRBJ1-2, with a tentative D call TRBD1 (6 bases). This CDR3 is built from 13 residues. Germline CDR1 SGHRS, CDR2 YFSETQ. Trimming shortened V by 4 bases and J by 2 bases, and 9 bases separated the two germline ends. The CDR3 is CASSPGTNYGYTF. In DNA, the CDR3 is TGCGCCAGCAGCCCCGGGACAAACTATGGCTACACCTTC.

The J gene is TRBJ2-4, the V gene TRBV20-1, with TRBD2 identical over 9 bases. With V trimmed by 3 bases and J by 5 bases, 8 bases remained unmatched. The CDR3 runs to 15 residues. Germline CDR1 DFQATT, CDR2 SNEGSKA (reference sequence). CDR3 DNA sequence: TGCAGTGCTAGTGGGGCTAGCGGGACGGAAAACATTCAGTACTTC. It specifies CSASGASGTENIQYF.

In this sample, this clone turned up once. The chain couples TRBV28 to TRBJ1-2, with 7 bases fitting TRBD1. Trimming cost V 7 bases and J 4 bases; bases outside gene matches: 9. The germline V gene has CDR1 MDHEN and CDR2 SYDVKM. This CDR3 has 14 residues. The CDR3 spells CASTPPHRGYGYTF. The CDR3 nucleotides read TGTGCCAGCACCCCACCCCACAGGGGCTATGGCTACACCTTC.

This clone was seen once. V gene TRBV5-1 combines with J gene TRBJ2-7; 7 bases agree with TRBD1. This CDR3 contains 15 residues. V lost 4 bases to trimming and J lost 5 bases; unmatched junction nucleotides: 12. The germline CDR1 and CDR2 sequences are SGHRS and YFSETQ. CDR3 loop: CASSALVTGDDEQYF. CDR3 nucleotides: TGCGCCAGCAGCGCTCTAGTAACAGGGGATGACGAGCAGTACTTC.

This rearrangement joins TRBV7-9 to TRBJ2-1; 10 positions match TRBD2. V was clipped by 3 bases and J by 9 bases; unmatched bases: 8. From germline, CDR1 is SEHNR and CDR2 FQNEAQ (reference sequence). The CDR3 contains 15 residues. For the CDR3, the DNA is TGTGCCAGCAGCTTCCAGCGGGAGGGCCAGGGTGAGCAGTTCTTC. Its protein is CASSFQREGQGEQFF. Looking up the rest from reference TRBV7-9 and TRBJ2-1 gives the full variable domain: DTGVSQNPRHKITKRGQNVTFRCDPISEHNRLYWYRQTLGQGPEFLTYFQNEAQLEKSRLLSDRFSAERPKGSFSTLEIQRTEQGDSAMYLCASSFQREGQGEQFFGPGTRLTVL.

The chain recombines TRBV19 with TRBJ2-1, with 11 bases aligning to TRBD2. Germline values: CDR1 LNHDA, CDR2 SQIVND (reference sequence). The CDR3 totals 15 residues. V shed 9 bases, J shed 12 bases, and the junction held 16 bases outside the gene matches. CDR3: CASSGLAVTMGRQFF. Here the CDR3 DNA reads TGTGCCAGCTCGGGACTAGCGGTAACCATGGGGAGGCAGTTCTTC.

The chain employs TRBV30 and TRBJ2-4; tentative D call: TRBD2 (6 bases). The CDR3 length is 13 residues. Germline V gives CDR1 GTSNPN, CDR2 SVGIG (reference sequence). V was trimmed by 2 bases and J by 7 bases, leaving 12 bases between them. In DNA, the CDR3 is TGTGCCTGGAGTTGGAAAGGGACTAACATTCAGTACTTC. Translation gives CAWSWKGTNIQYF.

The chain links TRBV9 to TRBJ2-2, with 8 nucleotides matching TRBD2. The CDR3 covers 15 residues. Germline lookup yields CDR1 SGDLS and CDR2 YYNGEE. The J segment lost 4 bases and the V segment lost 3 bases, leaving 5 bases of the junction unmatched. The CDR3 loop reads CASSDLSGGTGELFF. CDR3 bases: TGTGCCAGCAGCGACCTAAGCGGGGGCACCGGGGAGCTGTTTTTT.

To note about this clone: One end of the junction varies from germline; a read error may be responsible. The chain uses TRBV5-1 and TRBJ2-3, with 11 bases lining up with TRBD2. CDR3 length: 15 amino acids. Germline loops: CDR1 SGHRS, CDR2 YFSETQ. For the CDR3, the DNA is TGCGCCAGCAGATTGGGGCTAGCGGGAGGAGATACGCAGTATTTT. Residues: CASRLGLAGGDTQYF.

This chain links TRBV19 with TRBJ2-3, with TRBD2 matching over 10 bases. V dropped 9 bases and J dropped 4; count of bases not matched to a gene: 7. The V gene's germline CDR1 is LNHDA and CDR2 SQIVND (reference sequence). This CDR3 region has 14 residues. The CDR3 reads CASRLAGGPDTQYF. CDR3 nucleotides: TGTGCCAGCCGACTAGCGGGCGGCCCAGATACGCAGTATTTT.

The chain joins TRBV29-1 to TRBJ2-1, with D possibly being TRBD1 (7 bases). The CDR3 has 15 residues. Germline-derived CDR1 and CDR2 are SQVTM and ANQGSEA. Trimming removed 4 bases at V and 2 bases at J, with 15 bases between. CDR3: CSVASQGGAYNEQFF. The CDR3 DNA follows: TGCAGCGTTGCCTCCCAGGGGGGAGCCTACAATGAGCAGTTCTTC.

The chain links TRBV3-1 (or the pseudogene TRBV3-2) to TRBJ1-1; tentatively, D is TRBD1 (5 bases). There are 14 residues in the CDR3. Germline V gives CDR1 LGHDT, CDR2 YNNKEL (reference sequence). Trimming took off 4 bases at V and 0 bases at J, with 9 bases between the two ends. The CDR3 DNA reads as TGTGCCAGCAGCCCGACAGATCTGAACACTGAAGCTTTCTTT. Its protein is CASSPTDLNTEAFF.

V and J are TRBV27 and TRBJ2-7; 9 bases align to TRBD1. The V gene's germline CDR1 is MNHEY and CDR2 SMNVEV (reference sequence). Trimming took 5 bases from V and 4 from J; bases not matched to a gene: 9. The length of the CDR3 is 15 residues. The CDR3 DNA reads as TGTGCCAGCAGTCCTCCCGGGACAGGGAGTTACGAGCAGTACTTC. This codes for CASSPPGTGSYEQYF.

As regards this clone: In the same sample, other DNA sequences code for this CDR3. The chain links TRBV5-1 to TRBJ1-4, with D unresolved. The CDR3 has 15 amino acids. Germline V gene data show CDR1 as SGHRS and CDR2 as YFSETQ. V gave up 0 bases and J gave up 0 bases, with 6 bases separating them. CDR3 DNA: TGCGCCAGCAGCTTGGGTAGTGCAACTAATGAAAAACTGTTTTTT. Translation gives CASSLGSATNEKLFF.

This clone occurred a few times. The chain couples TRBV20-1 to TRBJ2-7; unclear D gene. The germline gives CDR1 DFQATT, CDR2 SNEGSKA (reference sequence). Trimming removed 3 bases at V and 2 bases at J, with 14 bases between. This CDR3 spans 14 amino acids. The CDR3 reads CSASHSYLTYEQYF. The CDR3 nucleotides are TGCAGTGCTAGTCACTCCTACCTCACCTACGAGCAGTACTTC.

This clone was seen a single time. The chain uses TRBV11-1 and TRBJ2-3; 7 nucleotides match TRBD1. Germline-derived CDR1 and CDR2 are SGHAT and FQDESV (reference sequence). The V segment lost 1 base and the J segment 2 bases; nucleotides outside the gene matches: 3. This CDR3 region has 15 residues. The DNA of the CDR3 is TGTGCCAGCAGCTTAGAGGGACAGTCCACAGATACGCAGTATTTT. Translating gives CASSLEGQSTDTQYF. Using reference TRBV11-1 and TRBJ2-3 for the parts outside the CDR3, the full variable domain is EAEVAQSPRYKITEKSQAVAFWCDPISGHATLYWYRQILGQGPELLVQFQDESVVDDSQLPKDRFSAERLKGVDSTLKIQPAELGDSAMYLCASSLEGQSTDTQYFGPGTRLTVL.

This chain connects TRBV30 to TRBJ2-1, with TRBD2 identical over 11 bases. The V gene's germline CDR1 is GTSNPN and CDR2 SVGIG (reference sequence). The CDR3 sequence is 15 residues long. J gave up 1 base and V 4 bases, and 3 bases lay outside the gene matches. CDR3 in amino acids: CAWISGRGSYNEQFF. In nucleotides, the CDR3 is TGTGCCTGGATTAGCGGGAGGGGTTCCTACAATGAGCAGTTCTTC.

A single count supports this clone. The rearrangement uses TRBV4-2 and TRBJ2-1; TRBD1 is a possible D gene (6 bases). CDR3 length equals 13 residues. V lost 4 bases and J 10 bases, leaving 14 bases between the germline ends. The V gene's germline CDR1 is LGHNA and CDR2 YNFKEQ. The CDR3 DNA reads as TGTGCCAGCAGCCCTTACCTGGACAGCGAGCAGTTCTTC. It is translated as CASSPYLDSEQFF.

This clone was detected only once. Other DNA sequences in this sample translate to the same CDR3. The chain uses TRBV18 and TRBJ1-1; D remains unclear. The CDR3 is 15 residues long. Germline V gives CDR1 KGHSH, CDR2 LQKENI. V lost 1 base and J lost 2, with 11 bases in between. CDR3 DNA: TGTGCCAGCTCACCACGTCCGGGAGGCAACACTGAAGCTTTCTTT. Its protein product is CASSPRPGGNTEAFF.

This clone was observed once. This chain links TRBV6-1 with TRBJ1-5; 7 bases match TRBD1. The V segment lost 1 base and the J segment 7 bases; nucleotides outside the gene matches: 10. Germline CDR1 and CDR2: MNHNS and SASEGT. This CDR3 comprises 16 residues. The CDR3 bases are TGTGCCAGCAGTGAAGGAGCCTGGACAGGTGGGCAGCCCCAGCATTTT. Translation: CASSEGAWTGGQPQHF.

This clone was seen once. The V and J genes are TRBV5-1 and TRBJ2-3; TRBD2 aligns across 13 bases. The CDR3 runs to 17 residues. V lost 1 base, J lost 4 bases, and 6 bases stayed unmatched. From germline, CDR1 is SGHRS and CDR2 YFSETQ. This CDR3 reads CASSLKTSGRASDTQYF. CDR3 nucleotide sequence: TGCGCCAGCAGCTTGAAAACTAGCGGGAGGGCCTCAGATACGCAGTATTTT. The entire variable domain, with the rest obtained from reference TRBV5-1 and TRBJ2-3, is as follows: KAGVTQTPRYLIKTRGQQVTLSCSPISGHRSVSWYQQTPGQGLQFLFEYFSETQRNKGNFPGRFSGRQFSNSRSEMNVSTLELGDSALYLCASSLKTSGRASDTQYFGPGTRLTVL.

In this sample, this clone turned up a few times. This chain links TRBV5-1 with TRBJ2-7; D is perhaps TRBD1 (6 bases). Per germline, CDR1 SGHRS and CDR2 YFSETQ. V was clipped by 7 bases and J by 3 bases, with 17 bases between them. The CDR3 is 14 residues long. For the CDR3, the DNA is TGCGCCAGCCGTCAGGCGACAGGTCTCTACGAGCAGTACTTC. It is translated as CASRQATGLYEQYF.

This clone showed up just a few times. This chain links TRBV24-1 with TRBJ1-5, with D uncertain. V was shortened by 3 bases and J by 0 bases, with 5 bases between the two germline ends. The CDR3 loop spans 14 amino acids. Germline V gene lookup returns CDR1 KGHDR and CDR2 SFDVKD. The CDR3 bases are TGTGCCACCAGTGATACGGGTAGCAATCAGCCCCAGCATTTT. Translating gives CATSDTGSNQPQHF.